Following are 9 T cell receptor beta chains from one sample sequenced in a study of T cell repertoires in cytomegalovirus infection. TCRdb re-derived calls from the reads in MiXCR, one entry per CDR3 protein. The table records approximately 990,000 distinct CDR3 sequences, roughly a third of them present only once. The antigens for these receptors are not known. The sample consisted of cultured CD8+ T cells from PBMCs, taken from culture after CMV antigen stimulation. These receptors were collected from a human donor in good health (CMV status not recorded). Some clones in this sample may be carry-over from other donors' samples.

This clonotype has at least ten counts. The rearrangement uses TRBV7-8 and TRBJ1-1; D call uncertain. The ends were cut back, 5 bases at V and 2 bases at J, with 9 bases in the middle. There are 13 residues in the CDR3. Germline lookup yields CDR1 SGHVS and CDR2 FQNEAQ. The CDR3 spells CASSIYINTEAFF. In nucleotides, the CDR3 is TGTGCCAGCAGCATCTACATCAACACTGAAGCTTTCTTT.

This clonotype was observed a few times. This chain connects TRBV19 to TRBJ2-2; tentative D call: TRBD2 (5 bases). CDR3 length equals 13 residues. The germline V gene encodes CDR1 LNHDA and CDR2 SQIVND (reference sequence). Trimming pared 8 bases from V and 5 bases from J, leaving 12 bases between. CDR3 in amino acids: CASPRPGTGELFF. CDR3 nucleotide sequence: TGTGCCAGTCCCCGGCCGGGGACCGGGGAGCTGTTTTTT.

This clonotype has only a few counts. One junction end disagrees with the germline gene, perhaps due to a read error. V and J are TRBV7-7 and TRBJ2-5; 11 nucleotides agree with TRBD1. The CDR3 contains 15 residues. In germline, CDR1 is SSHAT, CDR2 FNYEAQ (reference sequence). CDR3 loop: CASSLPGQGVETQYF. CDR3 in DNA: TGTGCTAGCAGCCTCCCGGGACAGGGGGTAGAGACCCAGTACTTC.

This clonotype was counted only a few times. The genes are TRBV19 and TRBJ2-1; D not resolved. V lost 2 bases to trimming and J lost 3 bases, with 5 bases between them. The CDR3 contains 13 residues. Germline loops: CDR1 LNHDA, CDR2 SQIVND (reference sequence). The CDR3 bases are TGTGCCAGTAGTATATCGGGCTACAATGAGCAGTTCTTC. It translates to CASSISGYNEQFF.

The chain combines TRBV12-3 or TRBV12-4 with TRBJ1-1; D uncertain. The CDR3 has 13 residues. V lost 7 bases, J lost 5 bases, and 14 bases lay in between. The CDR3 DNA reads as TGTGCCAGCACTCTGACTGTCCGAACTGAAGCTTTCTTT. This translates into CASTLTVRTEAFF.

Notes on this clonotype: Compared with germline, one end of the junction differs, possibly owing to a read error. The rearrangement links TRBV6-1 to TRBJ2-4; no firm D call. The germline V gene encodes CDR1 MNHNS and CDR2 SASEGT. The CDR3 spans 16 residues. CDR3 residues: CVSSEERGVPLNIQYF. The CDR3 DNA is TGTGTCAGCAGTGAAGAGAGAGGTGTTCCATTAAACATTCAGTACTTC.

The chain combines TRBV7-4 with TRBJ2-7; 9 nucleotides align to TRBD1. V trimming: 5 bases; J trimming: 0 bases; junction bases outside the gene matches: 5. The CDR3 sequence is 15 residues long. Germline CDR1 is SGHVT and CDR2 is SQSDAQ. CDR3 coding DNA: TGTGCCAGCAGCCCAGGACAGGGGAACTCCTACGAGCAGTACTTC. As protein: CASSPGQGNSYEQYF. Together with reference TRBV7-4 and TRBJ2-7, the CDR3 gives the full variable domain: GAGVSQSPRYKVAKRGRDVALRCDSISGHVTLYWYRQTLGQGSEVLTYSQSDAQRDKSGRPSGRFSAERPERSVSTLKIQRTEQGDSAVYLCASSPGQGNSYEQYFGPGTRLTVT.

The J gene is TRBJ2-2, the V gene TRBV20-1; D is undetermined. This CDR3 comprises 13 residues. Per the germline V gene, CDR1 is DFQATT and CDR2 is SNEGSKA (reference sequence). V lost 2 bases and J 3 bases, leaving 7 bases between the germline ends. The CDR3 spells CSARRQDTGELFF. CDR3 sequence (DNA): TGCAGTGCTAGAAGGCAGGACACCGGGGAGCTGTTTTTT.

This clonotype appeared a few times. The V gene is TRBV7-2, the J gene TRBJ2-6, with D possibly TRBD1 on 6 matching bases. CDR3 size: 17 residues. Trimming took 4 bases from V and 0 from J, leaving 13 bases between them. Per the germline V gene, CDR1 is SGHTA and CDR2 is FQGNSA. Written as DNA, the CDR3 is TGTGCCAGCAGCTGGACAGCCCAACTCTCTGGGGCCAACGTCCTGACTTTC. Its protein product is CASSWTAQLSGANVLTF.